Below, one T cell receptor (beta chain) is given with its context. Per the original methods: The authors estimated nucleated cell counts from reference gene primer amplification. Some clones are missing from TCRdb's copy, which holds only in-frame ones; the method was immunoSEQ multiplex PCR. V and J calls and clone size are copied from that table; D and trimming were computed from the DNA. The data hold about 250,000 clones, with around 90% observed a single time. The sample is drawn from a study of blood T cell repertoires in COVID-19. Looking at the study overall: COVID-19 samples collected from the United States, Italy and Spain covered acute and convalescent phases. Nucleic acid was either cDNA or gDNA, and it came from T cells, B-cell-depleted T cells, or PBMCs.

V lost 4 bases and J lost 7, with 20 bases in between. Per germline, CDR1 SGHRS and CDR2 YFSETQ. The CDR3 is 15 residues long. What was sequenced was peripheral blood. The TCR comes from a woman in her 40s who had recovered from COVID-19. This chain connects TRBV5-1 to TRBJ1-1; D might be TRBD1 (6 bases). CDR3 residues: CASSTYRAPPYEAFF. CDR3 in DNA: TGCGCCAGCAGCACCTACAGGGCGCCACCCTATGAAGCTTTCTTT. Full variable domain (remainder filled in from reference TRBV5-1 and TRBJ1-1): KAGVTQTPRYLIKTRGQQVTLSCSPISGHRSVSWYQQTPGQGLQFLFEYFSETQRNKGNFPGRFSGRQFSNSRSEMNVSTLELGDSALYLCASSTYRAPPYEAFFGQGTRLTVV.